What follows are 27 T cell receptor beta chains derived from one specimen sequenced in a study of long-term antiretroviral therapy in people with HIV. The authors ran the immunoSEQ assay, v3.0, at survey level. The data were produced by immunoSEQ multiplex PCR, yet TCRdb's version contains in-frame clones alone and is incomplete. Among under 10,000 clones listed, about 81% were seen once. This sample comprised unsorted PBMCs, obtained 0.7 years after starting antiretroviral therapy. These receptor sequences come from a man in his forties with HIV.

The gene calls are TRBV2 and TRBJ2-7; D is ambiguous. CDR1 SNHLY and CDR2 FYNNEI come from the germline V gene. Deletions cut 2 bases from V and 2 bases from J, with 1 base between. This CDR3 spans 11 amino acids. The CDR3 loop is CASSEPYEQYF. CDR3 DNA: TGTGCCAGCAGTGAACCCTACGAGCAGTACTTC.

This rearrangement joins TRBV2 to TRBJ2-7; tentative D call: TRBD1 (5 bases). V was trimmed by 4 bases and J by 0 bases, leaving 7 bases between them. The germline V gene has CDR1 SNHLY and CDR2 FYNNEI. There are 13 residues in the CDR3. The CDR3 nucleotides are TGTGCCAGCAGTGGAGACAGCTCCTACGAGCAGTACTTC. This codes for CASSGDSSYEQYF.

This clone occurred once. This chain links TRBV28 with TRBJ2-6, with D perhaps TRBD1 (5 bases). Germline CDR1 reads MDHEN; CDR2 reads SYDVKM. This CDR3 comprises 15 residues. Trimming cost V 6 bases and J 3 bases, with 12 bases left between them. CDR3 DNA sequence: TGTGCCAGCAGGGGGCGGAATTTTGGGGCCAACGTCCTGACTTTC. Translated, it gives CASRGRNFGANVLTF.

The table lists this clone with a count of one. This sequence joins TRBV6-6 and TRBJ2-7; D is undetermined. The V gene lost 4 bases and the J gene lost 1 base, with 14 bases spanning the gap. The CDR3 totals 15 residues. CDR1 and CDR2 (germline): MNHNY, SVGAGI (reference sequence). This CDR3 reads CASSSPTLRSYEQYF. DNA of the CDR3: TGTGCCAGCAGTTCCCCGACTCTTAGATCCTACGAGCAGTACTTC.

This sequence joins TRBV28 and TRBJ2-3, with 8 positions matching TRBD1. Per the germline V gene, CDR1 is MDHEN and CDR2 is SYDVKM. The CDR3 length is 15 residues. V was pared by 7 bases and J by 6 bases, with 12 bases of the junction left unmatched. CDR3 nucleotide sequence: TGTGCCAGCACCCGGACAGGGAGATATACCGATACGCAGTATTTT. Its translation: CASTRTGRYTDTQYF.

The chain uses TRBV19 and TRBJ2-7; D not certain. Germline V gives CDR1 LNHDA, CDR2 SQIVND (reference sequence). CDR3 length: 15 residues. The V and J ends lost 1 base and 0 bases respectively, with 10 bases between them. CDR3 sequence (DNA): TGTGCCAGTAGTATAGCGACCGGTGGCTCCTACGAGCAGTACTTC. It encodes CASSIATGGSYEQYF.

The chain links TRBV7-9 to TRBJ2-7; D is undetermined. The germline V gene encodes CDR1 SEHNR and CDR2 FQNEAQ (reference sequence). CDR3 length equals 14 residues. Trimming stripped 2 bases from V and 0 bases from J, with 8 bases between. CDR3 sequence (DNA): TGTGCCAGCAGCTTACCCAACCTCTCCTACGAGCAGTACTTC. As protein: CASSLPNLSYEQYF. The entire variable domain, with the rest obtained from reference TRBV7-9 and TRBJ2-7, is as follows: DTGVSQNPRHKITKRGQNVTFRCDPISEHNRLYWYRQTLGQGPEFLTYFQNEAQLEKSRLLSDRFSAERPKGSFSTLEIQRTEQGDSAMYLCASSLPNLSYEQYFGPGTRLTVT.

This clone is classed as medium-sized (0.01 to 0.1%). The chain links TRBV28 to TRBJ1-1; perhaps TRBD1 as D (6 bases). Germline V CDR1 and CDR2: MDHEN, SYDVKM. This CDR3 has 16 residues. V gave up 3 bases and J gave up 1 base, with 15 bases separating them. CDR3 bases: TGTGCCAGCAGTTTCTTTACCCAGGGGCGGAACACTGAAGCTTTCTTT. This encodes CASSFFTQGRNTEAFF.

Written as DNA, the CDR3 is TGTGCCTGGATCCTCACTAGCACAGATACGCAGTATTTT. It yields the protein CAWILTSTDTQYF. The chain has TRBV30 and TRBJ2-3; D unclear. This CDR3 comprises 13 residues. V was shortened by 4 bases and J by 0 bases, with 8 bases between the two germline ends. Germline assignment: CDR1 GTSNPN and CDR2 SVGIG (reference sequence).

The gene calls are TRBV18 and TRBJ2-4, with unresolved D. Trimming left V 0 bases short and J 5 bases short, with 14 bases between. Germline CDR1 and CDR2: KGHSH and LQKENI. There are 16 residues in the CDR3. CDR3 sequence reads: CASSPPDLTAQNIQYF. As DNA, the CDR3 is TGTGCCAGCTCACCACCGGACCTAACCGCCCAAAACATTCAGTACTTC.

The J gene is TRBJ2-7, the V gene TRBV28; D not resolved. This CDR3 is built from 15 residues. Germline V CDR1 and CDR2: MDHEN, SYDVKM. Trimming pared 3 bases from V and 3 bases from J, leaving 15 bases between. The CDR3 DNA reads TGTGCCAGCAGTTTTATATCGGCAGGCAGCTACGAGCAGTACTTC. The encoded protein is CASSFISAGSYEQYF.

V gene TRBV5-1 combines with J gene TRBJ2-7, with a weak D call TRBD1 (6 bases). Germline V lookup: CDR1 SGHRS, CDR2 YFSETQ. Trimming pared 4 bases from V and 1 base from J, leaving 9 bases between. The CDR3 length is 13 residues. CDR3 sequence (DNA): TGCGCCAGCAGCAGGACAGATTCCTACGAGCAGTACTTC. Amino acids: CASSRTDSYEQYF.

The rearrangement links TRBV6-5 to TRBJ1-2, with 7 bases matching TRBD1. Per germline, CDR1 MNHEY and CDR2 SVGAGI. CDR3 size: 13 residues. Losses at the gene ends were 6 bases for V and 4 bases for J; bases not matched to a gene: 5. CDR3 loop: CASSWDSSYGYTF. In DNA, the CDR3 is TGTGCCAGCAGCTGGGACAGCTCCTATGGCTACACCTTC.

This clone was found once. The chain has TRBV6-6 and TRBJ2-2; D call uncertain. The length of the CDR3 is 14 residues. Per the germline V gene, CDR1 is MNHNY and CDR2 is SVGAGI (reference sequence). V was pared by 7 bases and J by 1 base, with 10 bases between. Here the CDR3 DNA reads TGTGCCAGCATCCACTCGGGGAACACCGGGGAGCTGTTTTTT. It translates to CASIHSGNTGELFF.

This clone was detected once. V and J are TRBV5-1 and TRBJ1-1; the D gene is possibly TRBD1 (5 bases). This CDR3 has 12 residues. Trimming pared 10 bases from V and 4 bases from J, leaving 14 bases between. Germline CDR1 reads SGHRS; CDR2 reads YFSETQ. The CDR3 region has the DNA TGCGCCTCAGTGGGGGATGGCACTGAAGCTTTCTTT. It yields the protein CASVGDGTEAFF.

This chain links TRBV19 with TRBJ2-3; no firm D call. This CDR3 is built from 13 residues. In germline, CDR1 is LNHDA, CDR2 SQIVND (reference sequence). V was pared by 6 bases and J by 0 bases, with 7 bases between. The CDR3 here is CASRVSSTDTQYF. The DNA for the CDR3 is TGTGCCAGTAGAGTCTCTAGCACAGATACGCAGTATTTT.

The chain combines TRBV11-1 with TRBJ2-5; possible D gene TRBD1, 8 bases. The ends were cut back, 5 bases at V and 5 bases at J, with 18 bases in the middle. Germline V CDR1 and CDR2: SGHAT, FQDESV (reference sequence). This CDR3 has 15 amino acids. The CDR3 is CASSTGQGGRETQYF. In nucleotides, the CDR3 is TGTGCCAGCAGCACCGGACAGGGAGGGAGGGAGACCCAGTACTTC.

The chain recombines TRBV25-1 with TRBJ2-5, with TRBD1 matching over 11 bases. The ends lost 2 bases at V and 4 bases at J; junction bases unmatched: 3. Germline CDR1 reads MGHDK; CDR2 reads SYGVNS. CDR3 length: 15 amino acids. The chain's CDR3 is CASSERTGGGETQYF. CDR3 in DNA: TGTGCCAGCAGTGAAAGGACAGGGGGCGGAGAGACCCAGTACTTC. Full variable domain (rest looked up from reference TRBV25-1 and TRBJ2-5): EADIYQTPRYLVIGTGKKITLECSQTMGHDKMYWYQQDPGMELHLIHYSYGVNSTEKGDLSSESTVSRIRTEHFPLTLESARPSHTSQYLCASSERTGGGETQYFGPGTRLLVL.

This chain links TRBV5-1 with TRBJ1-3, with D uncertain. The CDR3 length is 15 residues. Germline loops: CDR1 SGHRS, CDR2 YFSETQ. Trimming took 4 bases from V and 1 from J, leaving 12 bases between them. Here the CDR3 DNA reads TGCGCCAGCAGCCCGGGGAAACCATCTGGAAACACCATATATTTT. Residues: CASSPGKPSGNTIYF.

CDR3 sequence: CASSPPNRGKNEQFF. The CDR3 DNA sequence: TGTGCCAGCTCACCCCCCAACAGGGGGAAAAATGAGCAGTTCTTC. The rearrangement joins TRBV18 to TRBJ2-1; 8 bases fit TRBD1. V gave up 3 bases and J gave up 7 bases; unmatched junction bases: 8. Per the germline V gene, CDR1 is KGHSH and CDR2 is LQKENI. This CDR3 spans 15 amino acids.

This clone ranks as medium-sized (0.01 to 0.1%). The chain has TRBV7-8 and TRBJ2-1; no clear D. Germline CDR1 is SGHVS and CDR2 is FQNEAQ. The V end was cut by 2 bases, the J end by 0 bases, with 2 bases between. CDR3 length equals 13 residues. The CDR3 region has the DNA TGTGCCAGCAGCTTAAGCTCCTACAATGAGCAGTTCTTC. This codes for CASSLSSYNEQFF.

The rearrangement joins TRBV5-6 to TRBJ2-5; maybe TRBD1 (7 bases). Germline CDR1 SGHDT, CDR2 YYEEEE. The CDR3 runs to 17 residues. Trimming left V 0 bases short and J 7 bases short, with 22 bases between. This chain's CDR3 is CASSLVVARGVEGTQYF. The CDR3 DNA is TGTGCCAGCAGCTTGGTGGTGGCCAGGGGGGTGGAAGGGACCCAGTACTTC.

The chain recombines TRBV4-2 with TRBJ1-2, with TRBD1 as a possible D gene (5 bases). Germline values: CDR1 LGHNA, CDR2 YNFKEQ. The ends were cut back, 0 bases at V and 8 bases at J, with 16 bases in the middle. The CDR3 consists of 15 residues. The CDR3 DNA follows: TGTGCCAGCAGCCAAGATCTCTCGGGGGACGGCGGCTACACCTTC. As protein: CASSQDLSGDGGYTF.

The chain combines TRBV27 with TRBJ2-7; D is perhaps TRBD1 or TRBD2 (5 bases each). CDR1 MNHEY and CDR2 SMNVEV come from the germline V gene (reference sequence). The CDR3 spans 17 residues. V was shortened by 2 bases and J by 2 bases, with 19 bases between the two germline ends. Here the CDR3 DNA reads TGTGCCAGCAGTTTAAAGGTCAGAGGGGTCTTCACCTACGAGCAGTACTTC. Its translation: CASSLKVRGVFTYEQYF.

The chain combines TRBV27 with TRBJ2-7; a possible D gene is TRBD2 (6 bases). The V end lost 5 bases, the J end lost 0 bases, and 11 bases lay between the germline ends. The CDR3 is 14 residues long. Germline V gives CDR1 MNHEY, CDR2 SMNVEV (reference sequence). The CDR3 reads CASSRDWSSYEQYF. DNA of the CDR3: TGTGCCAGCAGTCGGGACTGGAGCTCCTACGAGCAGTACTTC.

The DNA of the CDR3 is TGTGCCAGCAGTGAAGGGGGTAGTTCGTATGGCTACACCTTC. Protein sequence: CASSEGGSSYGYTF. The chain links TRBV6-1 to TRBJ1-2; D remains unclear. This CDR3 has 14 residues. Trimming removed 1 base at V and 5 bases at J, with 11 bases between. Germline V gene sequence: CDR1 MNHNS, CDR2 SASEGT.

The rearrangement links TRBV11-3 to TRBJ2-1; TRBD2 matches at 8 bases. The germline CDR1 and CDR2 sequences are SGHNT and YENEEA. Losses at the gene ends were 4 bases for V and 9 bases for J; bases not matched to a gene: 11. The CDR3 extends over 15 amino acids. The CDR3 loop reads CASSSPSGRGGEQFF. The CDR3, as DNA: TGTGCCAGCAGCTCTCCCAGCGGGAGAGGGGGTGAGCAGTTCTTC.